Shown below are 5 T cell receptor beta chains from a single sample sequenced in a study of long-term antiretroviral therapy in people with HIV. Assay version v3.0 of immunoSEQ was used, and it was run at survey level. Sequenced by immunoSEQ multiplex PCR; TCRdb stores in-frame clones only, minus some. Altogether roughly 20,000 clones are present, around 82% being singletons, with the ten largest covering 8% to 9%. This specimen consisted of unsorted PBMCs, obtained at the start of antiretroviral therapy. The receptors stem from a man aged 50-60 years with HIV.

The J gene is TRBJ1-3, the V gene TRBV11-3; 8 nucleotides align to TRBD1. Germline values: CDR1 SGHNT, CDR2 YENEEA. This CDR3 contains 14 residues. J gave up 3 bases and V 4 bases, and 2 bases lay outside the gene matches. CDR3 nucleotides: TGTGCCAGCAGCTCCGGGACAGGTGGAAACACCATATATTTT. Translated, it gives CASSSGTGGNTIYF.

The gene calls are TRBV5-1 and TRBJ2-3; D remains unclear. The V and J ends lost 0 bases and 6 bases respectively, with 11 bases between them. The germline V gene has CDR1 SGHRS and CDR2 YFSETQ. CDR3 size: 14 residues. DNA for the CDR3: TGCGCCAGCAGCTTGGGACCAAAAGAGGATACGCAGTATTTT. Residues: CASSLGPKEDTQYF.

CDR3 nucleotide sequence: TGTGCCAGCAGCCAAGCCCGGGCCGCCAGACTCTACGAGCAGTACTTC. Protein product: CASSQARAARLYEQYF. The rearrangement uses TRBV14 and TRBJ2-7; D gene unclear. From germline, CDR1 is SGHDN and CDR2 FVKESK. V was pared by 1 base and J by 3 bases, with 16 bases between. The CDR3 contains 16 residues. Drawing the rest from reference TRBV14 and TRBJ2-7, the complete variable domain is EAGVTQFPSHSVIEKGQTVTLRCDPISGHDNLYWYRRVMGKEIKFLLHFVKESKQDESGMPNNRFLAERTGGTYSTLKVQPAELEDSGVYFCASSQARAARLYEQYFGPGTRLTVT.

This clone was seen only once. The chain is built from TRBV28 and TRBJ2-3, with 13 bases identical to TRBD2. The germline V gene encodes CDR1 MDHEN and CDR2 SYDVKM. V trimming: 4 bases; J trimming: 5 bases; junction bases outside the gene matches: 12. The length of the CDR3 is 18 residues. The DNA for the CDR3 is TGTGCCAGCAGTTCCGGACAGGGTTGGACTAGCGGGAGAGATACGCAGTATTTT. Translating gives CASSSGQGWTSGRDTQYF. Variable domain in full (rest from reference TRBV28 and TRBJ2-3): DVKVTQSSRYLVKRTGEKVFLECVQDMDHENMFWYRQDPGLGLRLIYFSYDVKMKEKGDIPEGYSVSREKKERFSLILESASTNQTSMYLCASSSGQGWTSGRDTQYFGPGTRLTVL.

This clone was found once. V gene TRBV29-1 combines with J gene TRBJ2-1, with 11 bases matching TRBD1. This CDR3 is 16 amino acids long. Germline V CDR1 and CDR2: SQVTM, ANQGSEA. Trimming cost V 0 bases and J 6 bases; bases outside gene matches: 7. The CDR3 DNA sequence: TGCAGCGTTGAAGATCAGGGGACAGGGGGGGGCAATGAGCAGTTCTTC. Its translation: CSVEDQGTGGGNEQFF.